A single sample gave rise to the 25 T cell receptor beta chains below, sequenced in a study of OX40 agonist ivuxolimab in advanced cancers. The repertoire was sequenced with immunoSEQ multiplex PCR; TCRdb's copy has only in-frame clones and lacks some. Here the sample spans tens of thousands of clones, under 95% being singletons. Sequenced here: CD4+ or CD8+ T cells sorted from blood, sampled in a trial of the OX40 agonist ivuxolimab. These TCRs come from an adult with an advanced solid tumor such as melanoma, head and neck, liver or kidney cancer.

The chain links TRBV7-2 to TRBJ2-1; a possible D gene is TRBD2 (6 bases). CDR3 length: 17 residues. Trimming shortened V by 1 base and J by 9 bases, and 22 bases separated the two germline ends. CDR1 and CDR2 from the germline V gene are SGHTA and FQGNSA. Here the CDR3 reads CASSLGGTAGRRGEQFF. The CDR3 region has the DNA TGTGCCAGCAGCTTAGGGGGAACAGCGGGCCGTCGGGGTGAGCAGTTCTTC.

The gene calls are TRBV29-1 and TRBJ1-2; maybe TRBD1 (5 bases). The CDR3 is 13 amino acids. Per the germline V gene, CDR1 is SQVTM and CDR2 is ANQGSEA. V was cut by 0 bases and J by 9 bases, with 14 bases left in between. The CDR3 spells CSVEEAGLGSYTF. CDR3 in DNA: TGCAGCGTTGAAGAAGCAGGGTTAGGAAGCTACACCTTC.

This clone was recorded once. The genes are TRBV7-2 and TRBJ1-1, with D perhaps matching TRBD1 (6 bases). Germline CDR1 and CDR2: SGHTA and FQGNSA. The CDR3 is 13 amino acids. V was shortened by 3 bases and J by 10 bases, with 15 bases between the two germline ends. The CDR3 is CASSFNGGRAAFF. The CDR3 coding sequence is TGTGCCAGCAGCTTTAACGGGGGCCGGGCAGCTTTCTTT.

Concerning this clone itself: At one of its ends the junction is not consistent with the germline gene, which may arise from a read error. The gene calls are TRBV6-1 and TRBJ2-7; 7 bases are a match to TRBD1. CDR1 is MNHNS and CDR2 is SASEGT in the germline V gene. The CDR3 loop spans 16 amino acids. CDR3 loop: CASSEGQVFSSYEQYF. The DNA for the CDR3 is TGTGCCAGCAGCGAAGGACAGGTTTTTAGCTCCTACGAGCAGTACTTC.

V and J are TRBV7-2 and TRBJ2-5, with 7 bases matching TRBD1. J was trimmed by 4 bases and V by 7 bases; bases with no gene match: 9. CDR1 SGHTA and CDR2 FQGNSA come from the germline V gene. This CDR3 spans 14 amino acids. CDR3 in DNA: TGTGCCAGCAACCTTGAGTCAGGGGGAGAGACCCAGTACTTC. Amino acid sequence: CASNLESGGETQYF.

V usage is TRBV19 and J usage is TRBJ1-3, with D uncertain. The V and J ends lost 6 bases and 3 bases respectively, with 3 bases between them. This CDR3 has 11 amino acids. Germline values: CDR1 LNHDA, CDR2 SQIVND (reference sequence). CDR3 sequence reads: CASSFGNTIYF. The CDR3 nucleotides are TGTGCCAGTAGCTTTGGAAACACCATATATTTT. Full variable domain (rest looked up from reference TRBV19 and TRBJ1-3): DGGITQSPKYLFRKEGQNVTLSCEQNLNHDAMYWYRQDPGQGLRLIYYSQIVNDFQKGDIAEGYSVSREKKESFPLTVTSAQKNPTAFYLCASSFGNTIYFGEGSWLTVV.

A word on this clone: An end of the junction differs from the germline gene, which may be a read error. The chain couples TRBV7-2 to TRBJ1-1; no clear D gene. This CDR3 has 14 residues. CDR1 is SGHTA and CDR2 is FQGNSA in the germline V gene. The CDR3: CASSLGLSNTETFF. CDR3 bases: TGTGCCAGCAGCTTAGGCCTATCGAACACTGAAACTTTCTTT. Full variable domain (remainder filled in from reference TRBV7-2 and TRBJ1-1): GAGVSQSPSNKVTEKGKDVELRCDPISGHTALYWYRQSLGQGLEFLIYFQGNSAPDKSGLPSDRFSAERTGGSVSTLTIQRTQQEDSAVYLCASSLGLSNTETFFGQGTRLTVV.

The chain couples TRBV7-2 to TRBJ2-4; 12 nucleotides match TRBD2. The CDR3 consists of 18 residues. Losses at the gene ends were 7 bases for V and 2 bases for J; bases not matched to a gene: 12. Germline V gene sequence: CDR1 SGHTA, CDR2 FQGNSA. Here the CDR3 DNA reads TGTGCCAGCACCCGGACTAGCGGGAAGGGGGAGTCCAAAAACATTCAGTACTTC. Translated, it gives CASTRTSGKGESKNIQYF.

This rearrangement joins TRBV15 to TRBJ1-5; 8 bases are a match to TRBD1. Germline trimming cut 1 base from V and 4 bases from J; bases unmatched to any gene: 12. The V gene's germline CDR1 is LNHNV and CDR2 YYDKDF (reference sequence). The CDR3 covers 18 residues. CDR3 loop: CATSRAGFVTGENQPQHF. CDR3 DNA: TGTGCCACCAGCAGAGCGGGGTTCGTGACAGGGGAAAATCAGCCCCAGCATTTT. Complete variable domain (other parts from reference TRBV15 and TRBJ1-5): DAMVIQNPRYQVTQFGKPVTLSCSQTLNHNVMYWYQQKSSQAPKLLFHYYDKDFNNEADTPDNFQSRRPNTSFCFLDIRSPGLGDTAMYLCATSRAGFVTGENQPQHFGDGTRLSIL.

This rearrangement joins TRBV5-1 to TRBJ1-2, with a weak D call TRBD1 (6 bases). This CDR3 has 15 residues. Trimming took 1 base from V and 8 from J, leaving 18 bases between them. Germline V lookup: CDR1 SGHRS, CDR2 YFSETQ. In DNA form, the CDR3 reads TGCGCCAGCAGCTTGTCGGGGGGCCCCAGTCGAGGCTACACCTTC. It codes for CASSLSGGPSRGYTF.

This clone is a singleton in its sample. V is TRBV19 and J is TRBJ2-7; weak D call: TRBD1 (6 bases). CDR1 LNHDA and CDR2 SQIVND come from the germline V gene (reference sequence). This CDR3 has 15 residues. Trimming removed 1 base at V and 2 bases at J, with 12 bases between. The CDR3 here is CASSIGAQGTYEQYF. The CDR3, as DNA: TGTGCCAGTAGTATAGGGGCGCAGGGGACCTACGAGCAGTACTTC. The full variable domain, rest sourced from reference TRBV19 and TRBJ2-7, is DGGITQSPKYLFRKEGQNVTLSCEQNLNHDAMYWYRQDPGQGLRLIYYSQIVNDFQKGDIAEGYSVSREKKESFPLTVTSAQKNPTAFYLCASSIGAQGTYEQYFGPGTRLTVT.

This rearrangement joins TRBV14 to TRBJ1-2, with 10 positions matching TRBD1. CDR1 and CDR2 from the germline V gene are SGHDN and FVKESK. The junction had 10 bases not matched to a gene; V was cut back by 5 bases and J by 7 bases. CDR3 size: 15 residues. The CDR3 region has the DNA TGTGCCAGCAGCGTGACAGGGGGCCCAACTGGTGGCTACACCTTC. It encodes CASSVTGGPTGGYTF.

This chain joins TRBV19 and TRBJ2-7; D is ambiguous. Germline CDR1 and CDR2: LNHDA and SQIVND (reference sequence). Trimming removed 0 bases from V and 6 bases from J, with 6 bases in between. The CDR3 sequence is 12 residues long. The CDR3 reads CASSIDPLEQYF. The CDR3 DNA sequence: TGTGCCAGTAGTATAGATCCCCTCGAGCAGTACTTC. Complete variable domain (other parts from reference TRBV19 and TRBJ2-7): DGGITQSPKYLFRKEGQNVTLSCEQNLNHDAMYWYRQDPGQGLRLIYYSQIVNDFQKGDIAEGYSVSREKKESFPLTVTSAQKNPTAFYLCASSIDPLEQYFGPGTRLTVT.

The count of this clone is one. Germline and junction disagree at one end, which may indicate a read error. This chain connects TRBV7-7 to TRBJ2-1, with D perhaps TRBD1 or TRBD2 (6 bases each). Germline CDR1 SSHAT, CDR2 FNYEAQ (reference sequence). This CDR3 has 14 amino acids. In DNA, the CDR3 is TGTGCTAGCAGCCCCTCGGGGGCGCGCAATGAGCAGTTCTTC. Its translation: CASSPSGARNEQFF.

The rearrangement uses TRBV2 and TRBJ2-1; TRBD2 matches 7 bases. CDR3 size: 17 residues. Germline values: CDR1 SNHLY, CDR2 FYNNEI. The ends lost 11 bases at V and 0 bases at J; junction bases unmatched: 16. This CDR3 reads CARPVRASGSSYNEQFF. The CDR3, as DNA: TGTGCCCGCCCAGTGAGGGCTAGCGGAAGCTCCTACAATGAGCAGTTCTTC.

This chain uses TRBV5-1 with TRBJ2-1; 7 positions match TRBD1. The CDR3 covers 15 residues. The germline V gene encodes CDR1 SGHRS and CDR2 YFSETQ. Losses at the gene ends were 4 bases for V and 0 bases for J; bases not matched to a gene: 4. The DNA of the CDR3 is TGCGCCAGCAGCGACCGGGACAGCTCCTACAATGAGCAGTTCTTC. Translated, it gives CASSDRDSSYNEQFF. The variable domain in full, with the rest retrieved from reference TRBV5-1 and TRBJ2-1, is KAGVTQTPRYLIKTRGQQVTLSCSPISGHRSVSWYQQTPGQGLQFLFEYFSETQRNKGNFPGRFSGRQFSNSRSEMNVSTLELGDSALYLCASSDRDSSYNEQFFGPGTRLTVL.

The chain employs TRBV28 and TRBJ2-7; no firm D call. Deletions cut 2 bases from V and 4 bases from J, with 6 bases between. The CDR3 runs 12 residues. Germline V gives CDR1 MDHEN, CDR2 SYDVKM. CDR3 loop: CASSLTAYEQYF. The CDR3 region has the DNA TGTGCCAGCAGTTTAACCGCGTACGAGCAGTACTTC.

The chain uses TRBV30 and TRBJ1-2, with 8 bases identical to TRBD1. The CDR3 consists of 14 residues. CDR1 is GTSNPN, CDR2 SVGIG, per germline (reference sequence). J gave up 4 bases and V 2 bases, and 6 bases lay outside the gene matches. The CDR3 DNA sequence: TGTGCCTGGAGTTTATCAGGGGGCCTCTATGGCTACACCTTC. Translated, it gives CAWSLSGGLYGYTF.

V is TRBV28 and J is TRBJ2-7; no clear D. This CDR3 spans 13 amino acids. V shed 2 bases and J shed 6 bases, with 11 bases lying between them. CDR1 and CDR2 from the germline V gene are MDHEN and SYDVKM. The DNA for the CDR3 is TGTGCCAGCAGTTTACCCAGCGTAGTCGAGCAGTACTTC. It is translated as CASSLPSVVEQYF.

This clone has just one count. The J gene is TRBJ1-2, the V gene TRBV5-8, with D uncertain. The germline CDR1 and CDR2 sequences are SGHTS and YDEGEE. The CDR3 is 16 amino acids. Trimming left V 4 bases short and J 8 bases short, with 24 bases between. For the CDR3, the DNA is TGTGCCAGCAGCCAAGTTTACATCGCGGCAGTGCGCGGCTACACCTTC. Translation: CASSQVYIAAVRGYTF.

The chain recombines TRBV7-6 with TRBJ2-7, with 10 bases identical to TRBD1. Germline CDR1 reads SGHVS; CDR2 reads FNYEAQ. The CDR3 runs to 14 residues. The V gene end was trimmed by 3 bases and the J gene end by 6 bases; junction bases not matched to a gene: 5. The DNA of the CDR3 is TGTGCCAGCAGCTTCGGGACAGGGGATCGCGAGCAGTACTTC. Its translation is CASSFGTGDREQYF.

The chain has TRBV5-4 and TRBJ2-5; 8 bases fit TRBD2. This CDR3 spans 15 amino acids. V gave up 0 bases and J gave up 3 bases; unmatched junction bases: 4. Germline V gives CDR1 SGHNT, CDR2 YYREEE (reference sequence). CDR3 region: CASSLELAVKETQYF. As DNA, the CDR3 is TGTGCCAGCAGCTTGGAACTAGCGGTCAAAGAGACCCAGTACTTC.

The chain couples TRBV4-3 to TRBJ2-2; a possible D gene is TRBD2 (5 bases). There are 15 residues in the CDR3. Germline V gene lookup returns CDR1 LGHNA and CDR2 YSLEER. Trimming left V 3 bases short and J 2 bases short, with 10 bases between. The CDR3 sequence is CASSQGDYNTGELFF. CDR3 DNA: TGCGCCAGCAGCCAGGGTGACTACAACACCGGGGAGCTGTTTTTT.

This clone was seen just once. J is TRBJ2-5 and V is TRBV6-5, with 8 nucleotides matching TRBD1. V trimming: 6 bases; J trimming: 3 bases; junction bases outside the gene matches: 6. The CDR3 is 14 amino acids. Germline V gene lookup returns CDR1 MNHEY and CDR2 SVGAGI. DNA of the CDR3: TGTGCCAGCAGCCGCGGGACAGGCAAAGAGACCCAGTACTTC. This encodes CASSRGTGKETQYF.

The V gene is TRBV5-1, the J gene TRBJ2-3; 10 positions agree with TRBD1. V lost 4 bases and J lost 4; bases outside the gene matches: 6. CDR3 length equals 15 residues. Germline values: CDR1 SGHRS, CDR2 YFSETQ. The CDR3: CASSRGQGVSDTQYF. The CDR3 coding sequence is TGCGCCAGCAGCAGAGGACAGGGGGTGTCAGATACGCAGTATTTT.